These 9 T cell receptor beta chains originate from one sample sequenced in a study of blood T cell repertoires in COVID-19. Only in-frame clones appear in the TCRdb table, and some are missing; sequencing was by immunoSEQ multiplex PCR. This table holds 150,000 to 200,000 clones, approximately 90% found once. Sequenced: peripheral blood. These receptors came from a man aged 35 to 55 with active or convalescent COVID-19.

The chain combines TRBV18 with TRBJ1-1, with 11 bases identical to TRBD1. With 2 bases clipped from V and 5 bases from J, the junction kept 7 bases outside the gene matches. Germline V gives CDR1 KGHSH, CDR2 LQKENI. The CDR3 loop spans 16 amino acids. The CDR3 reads CASSPGTGGQGTEAFF. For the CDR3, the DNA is TGTGCCAGCTCACCAGGGACAGGGGGACAGGGAACTGAAGCTTTCTTT. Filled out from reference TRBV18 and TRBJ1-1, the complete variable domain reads NAGVMQNPRHLVRRRGQEARLRCSPMKGHSHVYWYRQLPEEGLKFMVYLQKENIIDESGMPKERFSAEFPKEGPSILRIQQVVRGDSAAYFCASSPGTGGQGTEAFFGQGTRLTVV.

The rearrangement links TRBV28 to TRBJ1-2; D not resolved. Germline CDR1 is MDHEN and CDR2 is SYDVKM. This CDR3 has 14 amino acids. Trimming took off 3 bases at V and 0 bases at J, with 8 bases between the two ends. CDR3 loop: CASSLSGTNYGYTF. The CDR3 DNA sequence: TGTGCCAGCAGTTTGAGCGGTACTAACTATGGCTACACCTTC.

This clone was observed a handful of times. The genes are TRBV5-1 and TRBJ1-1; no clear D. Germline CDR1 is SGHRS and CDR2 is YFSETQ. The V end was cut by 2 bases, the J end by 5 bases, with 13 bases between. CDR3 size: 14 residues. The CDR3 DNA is TGCGCCAGCAGCTTAGCAGTCCCCGGGACTGAAGCTTTCTTT. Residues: CASSLAVPGTEAFF. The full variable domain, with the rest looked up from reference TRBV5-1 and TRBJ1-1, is KAGVTQTPRYLIKTRGQQVTLSCSPISGHRSVSWYQQTPGQGLQFLFEYFSETQRNKGNFPGRFSGRQFSNSRSEMNVSTLELGDSALYLCASSLAVPGTEAFFGQGTRLTVV.

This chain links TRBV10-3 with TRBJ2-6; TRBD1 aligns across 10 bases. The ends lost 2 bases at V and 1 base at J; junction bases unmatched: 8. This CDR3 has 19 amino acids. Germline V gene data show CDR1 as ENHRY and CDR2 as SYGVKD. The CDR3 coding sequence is TGTGCCATCAGTGAGAAATTAGGGACAGGGGTGTCTGGGGCCAACGTCCTGACTTTC. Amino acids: CAISEKLGTGVSGANVLTF.

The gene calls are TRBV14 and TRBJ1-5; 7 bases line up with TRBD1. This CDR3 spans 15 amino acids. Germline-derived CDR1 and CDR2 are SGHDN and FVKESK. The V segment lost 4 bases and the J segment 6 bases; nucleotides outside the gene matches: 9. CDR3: CASSLGRGPGQPQHF. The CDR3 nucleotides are TGTGCCAGCAGCCTAGGAAGGGGGCCCGGTCAGCCCCAGCATTTT. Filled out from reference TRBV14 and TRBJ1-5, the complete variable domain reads EAGVTQFPSHSVIEKGQTVTLRCDPISGHDNLYWYRRVMGKEIKFLLHFVKESKQDESGMPNNRFLAERTGGTYSTLKVQPAELEDSGVYFCASSLGRGPGQPQHFGDGTRLSIL.

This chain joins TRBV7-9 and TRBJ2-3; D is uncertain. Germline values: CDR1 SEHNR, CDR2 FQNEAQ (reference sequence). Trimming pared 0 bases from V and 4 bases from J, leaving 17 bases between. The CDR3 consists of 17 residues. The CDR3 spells CASSLAAGTDRADTQYF. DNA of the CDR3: TGTGCCAGCAGCTTAGCGGCCGGAACAGATCGCGCAGATACGCAGTATTTT.

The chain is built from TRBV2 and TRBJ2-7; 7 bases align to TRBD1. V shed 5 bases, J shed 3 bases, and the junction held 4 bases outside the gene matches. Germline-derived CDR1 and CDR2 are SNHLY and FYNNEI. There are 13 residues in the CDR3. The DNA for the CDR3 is TGTGCCAGCAGTTGGGACAGTATCTACGAGCAGTACTTC. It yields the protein CASSWDSIYEQYF.

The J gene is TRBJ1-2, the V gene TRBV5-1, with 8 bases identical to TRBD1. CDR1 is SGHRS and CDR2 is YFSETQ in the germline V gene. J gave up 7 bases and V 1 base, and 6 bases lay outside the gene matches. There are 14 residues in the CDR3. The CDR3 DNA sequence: TGCGCCAGCAGCTTGATGGACAGGGCGGGTGGCTACACCTTC. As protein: CASSLMDRAGGYTF.

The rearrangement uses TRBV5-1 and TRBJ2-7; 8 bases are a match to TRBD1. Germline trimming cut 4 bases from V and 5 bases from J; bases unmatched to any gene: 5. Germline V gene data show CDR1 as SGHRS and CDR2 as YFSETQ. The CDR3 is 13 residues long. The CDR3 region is CASSADRVDEQYF. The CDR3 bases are TGCGCCAGCAGCGCGGACAGGGTCGACGAGCAGTACTTC.